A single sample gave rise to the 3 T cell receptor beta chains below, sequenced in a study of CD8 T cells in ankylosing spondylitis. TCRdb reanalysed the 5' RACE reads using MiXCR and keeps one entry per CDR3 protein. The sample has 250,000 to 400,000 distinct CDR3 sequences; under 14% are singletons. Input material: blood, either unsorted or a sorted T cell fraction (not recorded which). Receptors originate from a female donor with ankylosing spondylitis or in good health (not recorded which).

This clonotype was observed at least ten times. The CDR3 loop reads CASSRGGDRPLNSGNTIYF. The CDR3 DNA sequence: TGTGCCAGCAGCCGGGGAGGGGACAGACCACTAAACTCTGGAAACACCATATATTTT. The chain is built from TRBV11-2 and TRBJ1-3; 7 bases are shared with TRBD1. The CDR3 runs 19 residues. The V and J ends lost 5 bases and 0 bases, in that order; junction bases with no gene match: 16. CDR1 and CDR2 (germline): SGHAT, FQNNGV.

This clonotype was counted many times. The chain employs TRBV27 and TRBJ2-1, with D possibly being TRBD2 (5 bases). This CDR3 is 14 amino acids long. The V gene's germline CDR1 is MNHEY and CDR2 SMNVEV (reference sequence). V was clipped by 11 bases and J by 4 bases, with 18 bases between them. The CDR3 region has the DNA TGTGCCTCCCGAATGGACTGGGGATACAATGAGCAGTTCTTC. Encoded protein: CASRMDWGYNEQFF.

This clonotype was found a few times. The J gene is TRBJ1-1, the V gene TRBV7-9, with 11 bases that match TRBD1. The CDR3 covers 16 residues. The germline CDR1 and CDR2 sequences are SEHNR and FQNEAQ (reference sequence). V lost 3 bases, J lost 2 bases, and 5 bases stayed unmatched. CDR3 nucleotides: TGTGCCAGCAGCTTTTCGGACAGGGGGCGAAACACTGAAGCTTTCTTT. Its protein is CASSFSDRGRNTEAFF.